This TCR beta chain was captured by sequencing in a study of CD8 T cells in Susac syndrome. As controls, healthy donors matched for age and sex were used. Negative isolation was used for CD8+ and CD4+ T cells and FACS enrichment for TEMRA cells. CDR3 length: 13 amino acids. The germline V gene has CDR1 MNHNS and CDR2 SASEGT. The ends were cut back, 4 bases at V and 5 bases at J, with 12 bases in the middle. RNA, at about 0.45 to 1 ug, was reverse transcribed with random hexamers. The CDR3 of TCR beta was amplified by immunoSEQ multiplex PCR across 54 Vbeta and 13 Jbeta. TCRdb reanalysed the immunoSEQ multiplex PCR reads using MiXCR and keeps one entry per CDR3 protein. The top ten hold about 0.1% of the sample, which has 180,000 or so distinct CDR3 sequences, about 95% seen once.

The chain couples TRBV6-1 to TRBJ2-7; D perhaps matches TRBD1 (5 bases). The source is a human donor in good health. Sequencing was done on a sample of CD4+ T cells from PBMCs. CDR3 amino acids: CASSVSQADEQYF. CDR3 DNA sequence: TGTGCCAGCAGTGTCTCACAGGCGGACGAGCAGTACTTC.